Below, 12 T cell receptor beta chains from the same sample are listed, as sequenced in a study of blood T cell repertoires in COVID-19. Profiling relied on immunoSEQ multiplex PCR, and the TCRdb table lists in-frame clones only, not all of them. The data show about 390,000 clones, 87% seen once. Material: PBMCs or T cells enriched from blood (not recorded which). These receptor sequences come from a woman aged 45 to 65 who had recovered from COVID-19.

The chain combines TRBV9 with TRBJ2-7; maybe TRBD1 (6 bases). Trimming removed 0 bases at V and 0 bases at J, with 10 bases between. The CDR3 totals 15 residues. Germline lookup yields CDR1 SGDLS and CDR2 YYNGEE. This CDR3 reads CASSVGQGRSYEQYF. As DNA, the CDR3 is TGTGCCAGCAGCGTAGGGCAGGGGCGCTCCTACGAGCAGTACTTC.

The chain carries TRBV3-1 (or the pseudogene TRBV3-2) and TRBJ2-2, with a possible D match to TRBD1 (6 bases). Germline V gene lookup returns CDR1 LGHDT and CDR2 YNNKEL (reference sequence). The ends were cut back, 4 bases at V and 2 bases at J, with 14 bases in the middle. The CDR3 is made up of 16 amino acids. CDR3 sequence: CASSREVGTNTGELFF. CDR3 coding DNA: TGTGCCAGCAGCCGAGAAGTTGGGACAAACACCGGGGAGCTGTTTTTT.

The chain has TRBV5-4 and TRBJ2-7; weak D call: TRBD2 (5 bases). The CDR3 length is 14 residues. Germline assignment: CDR1 SGHNT and CDR2 YYREEE (reference sequence). V gave up 4 bases and J gave up 5 bases, with 16 bases separating them. This CDR3 is CASSPNQLVNEQYF. The CDR3 coding sequence is TGTGCCAGCAGCCCTAATCAACTAGTGAACGAGCAGTACTTC.

The chain uses TRBV30 and TRBJ1-5; the D is unclear. V was pared by 1 base and J by 0 bases, with 19 bases between. The germline V gene has CDR1 GTSNPN and CDR2 SVGIG (reference sequence). CDR3 size: 18 residues. CDR3 amino acids: CAWSARLDTSYSNQPQHF. Here the CDR3 DNA reads TGTGCCTGGAGTGCCCGACTAGACACGTCCTATAGCAATCAGCCCCAGCATTTT.

CDR3 residues: CASSLQGAPEAFF. The CDR3 coding sequence is TGTGCCAGCAGCTTACAGGGGGCCCCTGAAGCTTTCTTT. The chain joins TRBV2 to TRBJ1-1; 9 bases line up with TRBD1. Germline V gene lookup returns CDR1 SNHLY and CDR2 FYNNEI. With V trimmed by 6 bases and J by 6 bases, 5 bases remained unmatched. The CDR3 loop spans 13 amino acids.

The chain links TRBV5-1 to TRBJ2-1; D uncertain. The germline V gene has CDR1 SGHRS and CDR2 YFSETQ. This CDR3 is 14 amino acids long. V lost 0 bases to trimming and J lost 4 bases, with 8 bases between them. The CDR3 here is CASSLGSEYNEQFF. CDR3 nucleotides: TGCGCCAGCAGCTTGGGGTCAGAATACAATGAGCAGTTCTTC. Full variable domain (remainder filled in from reference TRBV5-1 and TRBJ2-1): KAGVTQTPRYLIKTRGQQVTLSCSPISGHRSVSWYQQTPGQGLQFLFEYFSETQRNKGNFPGRFSGRQFSNSRSEMNVSTLELGDSALYLCASSLGSEYNEQFFGPGTRLTVL.

V gene TRBV15 combines with J gene TRBJ1-5; D uncertain. V lost 0 bases and J lost 0, with 6 bases in between. Germline loops: CDR1 LNHNV, CDR2 YYDKDF (reference sequence). The CDR3 extends over 15 amino acids. CDR3 nucleotide sequence: TGTGCCACCAGCAGAGAACAGTATAGCAATCAGCCCCAGCATTTT. Translated, it gives CATSREQYSNQPQHF.

This clone was found once. This chain uses TRBV10-3 with TRBJ1-2; 7 bases line up with TRBD1. CDR1 and CDR2 (germline): ENHRY, SYGVKD. Germline trimming cut 7 bases from V and 4 bases from J; bases unmatched to any gene: 12. The CDR3 spans 15 residues. The CDR3 loop reads CAITLDRTSGYGYTF. DNA for the CDR3: TGTGCCATCACTCTGGACAGGACATCAGGCTATGGCTACACCTTC.

The chain uses TRBV28 and TRBJ1-2, with 8 positions matching TRBD1. J was trimmed by 1 base and V by 4 bases; bases with no gene match: 5. Germline V gene sequence: CDR1 MDHEN, CDR2 SYDVKM. The CDR3 covers 15 residues. The CDR3 DNA reads TGTGCCAGCAGTTCCGGACAGGGAATTAACTATGGCTACACCTTC. This encodes CASSSGQGINYGYTF.

This clone has a single count. This chain uses TRBV27 with TRBJ1-1, with TRBD1 matching over 7 bases. The CDR3 covers 13 residues. V gave up 4 bases and J gave up 4 bases; unmatched junction bases: 3. CDR1 is MNHEY and CDR2 is SMNVEV in the germline V gene (reference sequence). The CDR3 coding sequence is TGTGCCAGCAGTTCACAGGGGATCACTGAAGCTTTCTTT. Its translation: CASSSQGITEAFF.

The chain employs TRBV19 and TRBJ1-5, with 7 bases lining up with TRBD1. CDR3 length: 15 amino acids. The V segment lost 7 bases and the J segment 4 bases; nucleotides outside the gene matches: 10. The V gene's germline CDR1 is LNHDA and CDR2 SQIVND (reference sequence). CDR3 sequence: CASTWTGPLNQPQHF. CDR3 nucleotides: TGTGCCAGTACCTGGACAGGTCCGCTTAATCAGCCCCAGCATTTT.

V and J are TRBV28 and TRBJ1-5, with D unresolved. The CDR3 runs to 15 residues. Germline V gives CDR1 MDHEN, CDR2 SYDVKM. Trimming stripped 2 bases from V and 7 bases from J, with 15 bases between. The CDR3 sequence: CASSLGADTMQPQHF. The DNA of the CDR3 is TGTGCCAGCAGTTTAGGCGCAGACACCATGCAGCCCCAGCATTTT.